A single sample gave rise to the 31 T cell receptor beta chains below, sequenced in a study of control samples from healthy donors and cancer patients. Profiled with immunoSEQ multiplex PCR; TCRdb holds only in-frame clones, not every one. The table shows over 60,000 clones, with 85% occurring only once. The sample was blood. The receptor set was obtained from a middle-aged man in good health.

The V and J genes are TRBV10-3 and TRBJ2-1; a weak D match, TRBD1 (6 bases). V was cut by 7 bases and J by 5 bases, with 12 bases left in between. The CDR3 is made up of 13 amino acids. Germline V gives CDR1 ENHRY, CDR2 SYGVKD. CDR3 loop: CAIKAGDHNEQFF. The CDR3 nucleotides are TGTGCCATCAAGGCAGGGGACCACAATGAGCAGTTCTTC.

The gene calls are TRBV5-1 and TRBJ1-1, with a weak D call TRBD1 (5 bases). Trimming cost V 0 bases and J 0 bases, with 9 bases left between them. This CDR3 is built from 15 residues. The V gene's germline CDR1 is SGHRS and CDR2 YFSETQ. This chain's CDR3 is CASSLVKGLNTEAFF. In nucleotides, the CDR3 is TGCGCCAGCAGCTTGGTGAAGGGGTTGAACACTGAAGCTTTCTTT.

The chain couples TRBV28 to TRBJ1-3; D is possibly TRBD1 (5 bases). V gave up 4 bases and J gave up 0 bases, with 13 bases separating them. The germline V gene encodes CDR1 MDHEN and CDR2 SYDVKM. The CDR3 extends over 16 amino acids. CDR3 DNA sequence: TGTGCCAGCAGTTCCGGGGGGAGTCTCTCTGGAAACACCATATATTTT. It specifies CASSSGGSLSGNTIYF.

The chain uses TRBV2 and TRBJ2-7; 8 bases map to TRBD1. CDR3 length: 13 amino acids. Germline lookup yields CDR1 SNHLY and CDR2 FYNNEI. With V trimmed by 6 bases and J by 4 bases, 5 bases remained unmatched. CDR3 DNA: TGTGCCAGCAGCTGGACAGGGAGGTACGAGCAGTACTTC. Its translation: CASSWTGRYEQYF.

V usage is TRBV19 and J usage is TRBJ1-5, with D uncertain. The CDR3 extends over 12 amino acids. The V gene lost 5 bases and the J gene lost 3 bases, with 5 bases spanning the gap. The germline gives CDR1 LNHDA, CDR2 SQIVND (reference sequence). The CDR3: CASSLYNQPQHF. CDR3 nucleotide sequence: TGTGCCAGTAGTCTCTACAATCAGCCCCAGCATTTT.

V usage is TRBV29-1 and J usage is TRBJ1-1; D not resolved. The CDR3 is 13 amino acids. CDR1 SQVTM and CDR2 ANQGSEA come from the germline V gene. Trimming took 6 bases from V and 0 from J, leaving 11 bases between them. CDR3 sequence (DNA): TGCAGCGTCCGGACTGTTATGAACACTGAAGCTTTCTTT. The encoded protein is CSVRTVMNTEAFF. Using reference TRBV29-1 and TRBJ1-1 for the parts outside the CDR3, the full variable domain is SAVISQKPSRDICQRGTSLTIQCQVDSQVTMMFWYRQQPGQSLTLIATANQGSEATYESGFVIDKFPISRPNLTFSTLTVSNMSPEDSSIYLCSVRTVMNTEAFFGQGTRLTVV.

CDR3 sequence: CSAGTGSMNTEAFF. In DNA, the CDR3 is TGCAGCGCCGGGACAGGTTCCATGAACACTGAAGCTTTCTTT. This rearrangement joins TRBV29-1 to TRBJ1-1, with 8 bases that match TRBD1. Germline V gene sequence: CDR1 SQVTM, CDR2 ANQGSEA. Germline trimming cut 7 bases from V and 0 bases from J; bases unmatched to any gene: 7. This CDR3 has 14 amino acids.

This rearrangement joins TRBV6-2 or TRBV6-3 to TRBJ1-2; D might be TRBD1 (6 bases). CDR3 length: 12 amino acids. Germline CDR1 MNHEY, CDR2 SVGEGT. V was pared by 6 bases and J by 7 bases, with 12 bases between. CDR3 region: CASSTGLGGYTF. CDR3 DNA: TGTGCCAGCAGCACAGGGTTGGGTGGCTACACCTTC.

DNA of the CDR3: TGTGCCAGCAGCCAATACCCGGGTGGGATCTACGAGCAGTACTTC. It yields the protein CASSQYPGGIYEQYF. This sequence joins TRBV3-1 (or the pseudogene TRBV3-2) and TRBJ2-7; no clear D gene. This CDR3 spans 15 amino acids. Trimming cost V 2 bases and J 3 bases, with 14 bases left between them. The germline gives CDR1 LGHDT, CDR2 YNNKEL (reference sequence).

This chain uses TRBV19 with TRBJ2-3; a weak D match, TRBD2 (5 bases). This CDR3 region has 14 residues. The germline gives CDR1 LNHDA, CDR2 SQIVND (reference sequence). Trimming stripped 5 bases from V and 2 bases from J, with 11 bases between. The CDR3 here is CASSVSAHTDTQYF. The CDR3, as DNA: TGTGCCAGTAGTGTTAGCGCCCACACAGATACGCAGTATTTT.

The rearrangement links TRBV27 to TRBJ2-3, with a weak D call TRBD1 (7 bases). CDR3 size: 14 residues. From germline, CDR1 is MNHEY and CDR2 SMNVEV (reference sequence). Trimming cost V 7 bases and J 6 bases, with 17 bases left between them. The CDR3 here is CASIPAGGRDTQYF. In DNA form, the CDR3 reads TGTGCCAGCATCCCGGCAGGGGGGCGCGATACGCAGTATTTT.

The chain has TRBV2 and TRBJ2-3; D may be TRBD2 (5 bases). CDR1 and CDR2 (germline): SNHLY, FYNNEI. V shed 8 bases and J shed 4 bases, with 10 bases lying between them. CDR3 length equals 12 residues. Written as DNA, the CDR3 is TGTGCCAGCCGTCCGCGGGCAGATACGCAGTATTTT. It codes for CASRPRADTQYF.

This clone was seen once. This chain joins TRBV7-3 and TRBJ2-7, with D perhaps matching TRBD2 (6 bases). CDR3 length: 15 residues. V was trimmed by 2 bases and J by 1 base, leaving 12 bases between them. Germline V CDR1 and CDR2: SGHTA, FQGTGA. The CDR3 nucleotides are TGTGCCAGCAGCTTAGTCCGGGGGTTTTCCTACGAGCAGTACTTC. Protein product: CASSLVRGFSYEQYF.

The rearrangement uses TRBV6-2 or TRBV6-3 and TRBJ1-1, with D unclear. CDR1 and CDR2 from the germline V gene are MNHEY and SVGEGT. The CDR3 runs 15 residues. V lost 2 bases, J lost 5 bases, and 15 bases lay in between. CDR3 sequence reads: CASSYTTLARTEAFF. The CDR3 DNA follows: TGTGCCAGCAGTTACACTACCTTAGCGAGGACTGAAGCTTTCTTT.

The V gene is TRBV7-2, the J gene TRBJ1-6; D is perhaps TRBD1 (5 bases). V lost 4 bases and J 9 bases, leaving 16 bases between the germline ends. CDR1 and CDR2 from the germline V gene are SGHTA and FQGNSA. The CDR3 consists of 15 residues. Written as DNA, the CDR3 is TGTGCCAGCAGCTGGGGGGGAGGGACCTCTTCACCCCTCCACTTT. Protein product: CASSWGGGTSSPLHF. Variable domain in full (rest from reference TRBV7-2 and TRBJ1-6): GAGVSQSPSNKVTEKGKDVELRCDPISGHTALYWYRQSLGQGLEFLIYFQGNSAPDKSGLPSDRFSAERTGGSVSTLTIQRTQQEDSAVYLCASSWGGGTSSPLHFGNGTRLTVT.

V usage is TRBV5-6 and J usage is TRBJ1-1; no clear D. Trimming took 2 bases from V and 1 from J, leaving 6 bases between them. Germline V lookup: CDR1 SGHDT, CDR2 YYEEEE. This CDR3 region has 13 residues. CDR3: CASSFSGNTEAFF. The CDR3 DNA follows: TGTGCCAGCAGCTTTTCTGGGAACACTGAAGCTTTCTTT.

V and J are TRBV19 and TRBJ1-2, with D unresolved. This CDR3 comprises 13 residues. Germline V gene data show CDR1 as LNHDA and CDR2 as SQIVND (reference sequence). Trimming took 3 bases from V and 3 from J, leaving 8 bases between them. Written as DNA, the CDR3 is TGTGCCAGTAGTATCCCCGGGGACTATGGCTACACCTTC. Amino acids: CASSIPGDYGYTF.

The V and J genes are TRBV5-4 and TRBJ2-7; 8 nucleotides align to TRBD1. The CDR3 loop spans 16 amino acids. V gave up 0 bases and J gave up 3 bases; unmatched junction bases: 8. Germline V gene data show CDR1 as SGHNT and CDR2 as YYREEE (reference sequence). The DNA of the CDR3 is TGTGCCAGCAGCTTGGGGCTAACCGGGACAGGCTACGAGCAGTACTTC. Residues: CASSLGLTGTGYEQYF.

The table lists this clone with a few counts. The chain is built from TRBV15 and TRBJ1-2; TRBD1 agrees at 7 bases. The CDR3 totals 14 residues. CDR1 is LNHNV, CDR2 YYDKDF, per germline (reference sequence). J lost 8 bases, V lost 0 bases, and 6 bases had no gene match. The CDR3 DNA reads as TGTGCCACCAGCAGAGATCGACAGGGAGCAGGCTACACCTTC. It specifies CATSRDRQGAGYTF.

The chain uses TRBV19 and TRBJ1-5; TRBD1 matches at 9 bases. There are 14 residues in the CDR3. J gave up 3 bases and V 4 bases, and 1 base lay outside the gene matches. The germline V gene has CDR1 LNHDA and CDR2 SQIVND (reference sequence). The CDR3 sequence: CASSTQGANQPQHF. In DNA, the CDR3 is TGTGCCAGTAGTACACAGGGGGCCAATCAGCCCCAGCATTTT. The whole variable domain, filled in from reference TRBV19 and TRBJ1-5, reads DGGITQSPKYLFRKEGQNVTLSCEQNLNHDAMYWYRQDPGQGLRLIYYSQIVNDFQKGDIAEGYSVSREKKESFPLTVTSAQKNPTAFYLCASSTQGANQPQHFGDGTRLSIL.

As concerns this clone: Other nucleotide sequences from this sample produce the same CDR3. This chain links TRBV28 with TRBJ1-5, with 10 nucleotides matching TRBD1. The CDR3 extends over 15 amino acids. Per the germline V gene, CDR1 is MDHEN and CDR2 is SYDVKM. Trimming removed 1 base from V and 9 bases from J; junction bases left unmatched: 6. The CDR3 nucleotides are TGTGCCAGCAGTTTATCGAGGACAGGGGGGGTGCCCCAGCATTTT. Protein sequence: CASSLSRTGGVPQHF. Full variable domain (rest looked up from reference TRBV28 and TRBJ1-5): DVKVTQSSRYLVKRTGEKVFLECVQDMDHENMFWYRQDPGLGLRLIYFSYDVKMKEKGDIPEGYSVSREKKERFSLILESASTNQTSMYLCASSLSRTGGVPQHFGDGTRLSIL.

This clone was counted a few times. The rearrangement joins TRBV6-2 or TRBV6-3 to TRBJ2-3; 9 bases are a match to TRBD2. The CDR3 covers 16 residues. Germline CDR1 and CDR2: MNHEY and SVGEGT. J was trimmed by 2 bases and V by 5 bases; bases with no gene match: 8. CDR3 DNA sequence: TGTGCCAGCAGTAAGGGCCTAGCGGGACTCACAGATACGCAGTATTTT. As protein: CASSKGLAGLTDTQYF.

The chain recombines TRBV6-5 with TRBJ1-2; 9 bases agree with TRBD1. Germline CDR1 reads MNHEY; CDR2 reads SVGAGI. The CDR3 extends over 13 amino acids. With 7 bases clipped from V and 8 bases from J, the junction kept 8 bases outside the gene matches. CDR3 sequence: CASTKGQGIGYTF. CDR3 nucleotides: TGTGCCAGCACTAAGGGACAGGGAATAGGCTACACCTTC.

V and J are TRBV7-8 and TRBJ1-5; weak D call: TRBD1 (6 bases). V lost 2 bases to trimming and J lost 3 bases, with 14 bases between them. CDR3 length equals 16 residues. CDR1 and CDR2 (germline): SGHVS, FQNEAQ. The DNA of the CDR3 is TGTGCCAGCAGCTTATACCTGGACAGCAACAATCAGCCCCAGCATTTT. This sequence encodes CASSLYLDSNNQPQHF.

The chain has TRBV27 and TRBJ1-4, with 9 bases lining up with TRBD1. Germline CDR1 MNHEY, CDR2 SMNVEV (reference sequence). The CDR3 has 13 amino acids. J gave up 8 bases and V 8 bases, and 6 bases lay outside the gene matches. The CDR3 loop reads CASRGQGKEKLFF. The CDR3 DNA sequence: TGTGCCAGCCGTGGACAGGGGAAAGAAAAACTGTTTTTT.

The CDR3 region is CASSLWGFEAFF. The CDR3 nucleotides are TGTGCCAGCAGCCTTTGGGGATTTGAAGCTTTCTTT. V is TRBV16 and J is TRBJ1-1; unclear D gene. The CDR3 consists of 12 residues. Between the trimmed V and J ends, which lost 4 bases and 7 bases, there was a span of 10 bases. Germline V gene sequence: CDR1 KGHSY, CDR2 FQNENV.

This chain uses TRBV5-6 with TRBJ2-7, with TRBD1 matching 11 bases. The germline CDR1 and CDR2 sequences are SGHDT and YYEEEE. After removal of 0 bases from V and 3 bases from J, the junction contained 2 bases not matched to a gene. CDR3 length: 15 residues. The CDR3 coding sequence is TGTGCCAGCAGCTTGGTCGGGACAGGGGGCTACGAGCAGTACTTC. It is translated as CASSLVGTGGYEQYF.

This clone was seen just once. The chain recombines TRBV2 with TRBJ1-1; D might be TRBD1 (6 bases). V lost 6 bases and J 0 bases, leaving 11 bases between the germline ends. Germline V CDR1 and CDR2: SNHLY, FYNNEI. CDR3 length: 14 amino acids. CDR3 protein: CASSGQFMNTEAFF. In DNA form, the CDR3 reads TGTGCCAGCAGCGGACAGTTCATGAACACTGAAGCTTTCTTT.

The chain is built from TRBV28 and TRBJ1-1; the match to TRBD1 covers 9 bases. Germline CDR1 reads MDHEN; CDR2 reads SYDVKM. V gave up 8 bases and J gave up 4 bases; unmatched junction bases: 8. CDR3 size: 14 residues. CDR3 sequence (DNA): TGTGCCAGCTGCCCCGGGACAGGGATCACTGAAGCTTTCTTT. Its protein is CASCPGTGITEAFF. Combining the CDR3 with reference TRBV28 and TRBJ1-1 gives the whole variable domain DVKVTQSSRYLVKRTGEKVFLECVQDMDHENMFWYRQDPGLGLRLIYFSYDVKMKEKGDIPEGYSVSREKKERFSLILESASTNQTSMYLCASCPGTGITEAFFGQGTRLTVV.

This rearrangement joins TRBV3-1 (or the pseudogene TRBV3-2) to TRBJ1-5, with D unclear. This CDR3 comprises 13 residues. V lost 3 bases and J 0 bases, leaving 3 bases between the germline ends. Germline V CDR1 and CDR2: LGHDT, YNNKEL (reference sequence). CDR3 sequence reads: CASSQDSNQPQHF. The DNA for the CDR3 is TGTGCCAGCAGCCAGGATAGCAATCAGCCCCAGCATTTT.

Concerning this clone itself: Sequence at one end of the junction differs from germline and may be a read error. The chain is built from TRBV13 and TRBJ1-1; no clear D. Germline V gene data show CDR1 as PRHDT and CDR2 as FYEKMQ (reference sequence). The CDR3 contains 12 residues. CDR3 DNA: TGTGCCAGCATTTTTATGAACGCTGAAGCTTTCTTT. Amino acids: CASIFMNAEAFF. The whole variable domain, filled in from reference TRBV13 and TRBJ1-1, reads AAGVIQSPRHLIKEKRETATLKCYPIPRHDTVYWYQQGPGQDPQFLISFYEKMQSDKGSIPDRFSAQQFSDYHSELNMSSLELGDSALYFCASIFMNAEAFFGQGTRLTVV.